This T cell receptor (beta chain) was recovered during a study of OX40 agonist ivuxolimab in advanced cancers. About the study: The dose-escalation cohort was over 65% male, with a mean age of about 56 years, ranging about 23 to 80.

In germline, CDR1 is MGHRA, CDR2 YSYEKL. This CDR3 is 15 amino acids long. V was pared by 0 bases and J by 8 bases, with 7 bases of the junction left unmatched. Points from the study as a whole: The investigators did not determine what antigen specificity the expanded peripheral T cells had.

With respect to this clone: Its matching antigen is unknown.

Clones were sequenced by immunoSEQ multiplex PCR, and TCRdb holds only the in-frame ones, with some missing. The table has roughly 70,000 clones, about 84% seen once. V usage is TRBV4-1 and J usage is TRBJ1-2; 9 bases map to TRBD1. This TCR came from an adult with an advanced solid tumor such as melanoma, head and neck, liver or kidney cancer. The sequencing here drew on CD4+ or CD8+ T cells sorted from blood, taken in a trial of the OX40 agonist ivuxolimab. The CDR3 nucleotides read TGCGCCAGCAGCCAAGATCGGACAGGGGTCGACGGCTACACCTTC. Protein product: CASSQDRTGVDGYTF.